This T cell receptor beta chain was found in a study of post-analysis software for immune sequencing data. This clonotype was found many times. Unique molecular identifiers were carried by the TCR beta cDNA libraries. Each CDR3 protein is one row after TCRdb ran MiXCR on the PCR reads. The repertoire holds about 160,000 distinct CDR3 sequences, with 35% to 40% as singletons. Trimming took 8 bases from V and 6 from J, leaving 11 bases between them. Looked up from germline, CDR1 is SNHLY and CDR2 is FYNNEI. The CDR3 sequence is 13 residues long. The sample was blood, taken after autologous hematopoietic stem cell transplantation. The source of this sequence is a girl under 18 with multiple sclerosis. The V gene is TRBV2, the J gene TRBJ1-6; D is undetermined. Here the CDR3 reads CASGQLPNSPLHF. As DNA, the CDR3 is TGTGCCAGCGGGCAGCTACCTAATTCACCCCTCCACTTT.